A selection of T cell receptor beta chains follows, all from one sample in a study of vaccination and CD4 T cells after COVID-19. These receptors lack a known antigen. TCRdb reanalysed the PCR reads using MiXCR and keeps one entry per CDR3 protein. The repertoire holds approximately 19,000 distinct CDR3 sequences, with about 50% as singletons. The sequencing used CD4+ T cells from blood, cultured in vitro, collected before SARS-CoV-2 vaccination. These receptors were collected from a human donor who had recovered from COVID-19. The CDR3 runs from the conserved cysteine through the conserved F or W. A D gene is named only where the DNA matches it firmly. Not all rows give a size; the values are once, few, many and, for expanded clones, a class.

d_call	v_call	clone_size	j_call	cdr3_nt	cdr3_aa
TRBD1	TRBV6-1	-	TRBJ1-2	TGTGCCAGCAGTCCCCCGGGACAGGGATATGGCTACACCTTC	CASSPPGQGYGYTF
TRBD1	TRBV20-1	medium-sized	TRBJ2-1	TGCAGTGCTATTTATCAGCCAGGGGGCGGGAATGAGCAGTTCTTC	CSAIYQPGGGNEQFF
-	TRBV7-6	few	TRBJ1-6	TGTGCCAGCAGCTTAGGGGGACTCGGTTCACCCCTCCACTTT	CASSLGGLGSPLHF
-	TRBV12-5	-	TRBJ1-6	TGTGCTAGTGGTTTGGTCGCCGACCTCACGGGATCACCCCTCCACTTT	CASGLVADLTGSPLHF
-	TRBV7-8	-	TRBJ2-5	TGTGCCAGCAGCTTATTGAGTTCATCCGGGAGCACCCAGTACTTC	CASSLLSSSGSTQYF
-	TRBV11-2	-	TRBJ1-1	TGTGCCAGCAGCTACCAAGGACAGTCCCCTGAAGCTTTCTTT	CASSYQGQSPEAFF
TRBD1	TRBV19	-	TRBJ1-2	TGTGCCAGTAGTATAGATCTACAGGGGCGCTCGGGAGGCTACACCTTC	CASSIDLQGRSGGYTF
-	TRBV2	-	TRBJ2-7	TGTGCCAGCAGTGAAGAATTTGGGGGCTACGAGCAGTACTTC	CASSEEFGGYEQYF
TRBD2	TRBV20-1	few	TRBJ2-2	TGCAGTGCTAGAATCGGGAGGGCCTACACCGGGGAGCTGTTTTTT	CSARIGRAYTGELFF
TRBD1	TRBV27	-	TRBJ2-7	TGTGCCAGCACGGGTTCGGGACAGCCGCCCTACGAGCAGTACTTC	CASTGSGQPPYEQYF
TRBD1	TRBV20-1	-	TRBJ1-4	TGCAGTGCTATTCCATACCGGGACAGGGGCCGCATGGGCACCAAAAAACTGTTTTTT	CSAIPYRDRGRMGTKKLFF
-	TRBV20-1	few	TRBJ2-7	TGCAGTGCTAGATATGGGGGCAGTACCTACGAGCAGTACTTC	CSARYGGSTYEQYF
-	TRBV19	few	TRBJ1-2	TGTGCCAGCCGGCAGGTCGGCTATGGCTACACCTTC	CASRQVGYGYTF